The 5 T cell receptor beta chains reported below all come from one sample, sequenced in a study of shared T cell receptors in the human thymus. The data were produced by immunoSEQ multiplex PCR, yet TCRdb's version contains in-frame clones alone and is incomplete. The sample shows about 660,000 clones, roughly 88% of them seen only once. These same records also appear under a second study, on human thymus T cells.

Sequencing input: thymocytes. The receptors derive from a boy younger than two with a congenital heart defect.

The chain employs TRBV19 and TRBJ2-3, with a possible D match to TRBD1 (6 bases). V lost 4 bases to trimming and J lost 1 base, with 9 bases between them. Germline V CDR1 and CDR2: LNHDA, SQIVND (reference sequence). This CDR3 region has 14 residues. In nucleotides, the CDR3 is TGTGCCAGTAGTAGAGGACAGCGCACAGATACGCAGTATTTT. It yields the protein CASSRGQRTDTQYF.

As concerns this clone: Other nucleotide sequences in the sample specify the same CDR3. The chain uses TRBV28 and TRBJ2-7; no clear D gene. The CDR3 runs to 12 residues. The V gene lost 6 bases and the J gene lost 1 base, with 7 bases spanning the gap. Germline loops: CDR1 MDHEN, CDR2 SYDVKM. Here the CDR3 DNA reads TGTGCCAGCAGGACTGGATCCTACGAGCAGTACTTC. This encodes CASRTGSYEQYF.

The chain recombines TRBV5-6 with TRBJ2-7, with 8 bases fitting TRBD1. CDR3 length equals 17 residues. V trimming: 0 bases; J trimming: 3 bases; junction bases outside the gene matches: 11. Germline CDR1 is SGHDT and CDR2 is YYEEEE. CDR3 region: CASSLGQDRDVDYEQYF. The CDR3 DNA reads TGTGCCAGCAGCTTGGGGCAGGACAGGGACGTAGACTACGAGCAGTACTTC.

The rearrangement uses TRBV19 and TRBJ1-5, with 12 bases identical to TRBD1. The CDR3 covers 17 residues. In germline, CDR1 is LNHDA, CDR2 SQIVND (reference sequence). V lost 1 base to trimming and J lost 4 bases; unmatched junction nucleotides: 5. Here the CDR3 reads CASSIGGTGGPNQPQHF. DNA of the CDR3: TGTGCCAGTAGTATAGGGGGGACAGGGGGCCCGAATCAGCCCCAGCATTTT.

This clone was detected a few times. The rearrangement joins TRBV28 to TRBJ2-3; weak D call: TRBD2 (6 bases). V lost 1 base to trimming and J lost 2 bases, with 13 bases between them. The CDR3 is 16 amino acids. Per germline, CDR1 MDHEN and CDR2 SYDVKM. The DNA of the CDR3 is TGTGCCAGCAGTTTATCGTCTAGCGCAGACACAGATACGCAGTATTTT. Translating it yields CASSLSSSADTDTQYF.